These 8 T cell receptor beta chains share one sample of origin, sequenced in a study of shared clonotypes between healthy human individuals. Positively selected for CCR7, the CD45RO-negative cells used as naive CD8 cells excluded terminally differentiated effector memory CD45RA+ cells. Repertoires were generated with immunoSEQ multiplex PCR, while TCRdb's copy carries only in-frame clones and drops some. The table records roughly 2.1 million clones, 93% of them present only once. The material sequenced was naive CD8+ T cells from PBMCs. The origin of the receptors is a man aged 18 to 35 in good health. Some clones in this sample may be carry-over from other donors' samples.

The chain has TRBV2 and TRBJ2-5, with 16 bases lining up with TRBD2. The CDR3 length is 16 residues. The germline V gene encodes CDR1 SNHLY and CDR2 FYNNEI. V lost 4 bases and J lost 4; bases outside the gene matches: 3. CDR3 loop: CASSGGLAGGAETQYF. The CDR3 nucleotides are TGTGCCAGCAGTGGGGGACTAGCGGGAGGGGCAGAGACCCAGTACTTC. The full variable domain, with the rest looked up from reference TRBV2 and TRBJ2-5, is EPEVTQTPSHQVTQMGQEVILRCVPISNHLYFYWYRQILGQKVEFLVSFYNNEISEKSEIFDDQFSVERPDGSNFTLKIRSTKLEDSAMYFCASSGGLAGGAETQYFGPGTRLLVL.

The chain combines TRBV10-2 with TRBJ2-7; 10 nucleotides line up with TRBD1. This CDR3 region has 15 residues. With V trimmed by 6 bases and J by 4 bases, 9 bases remained unmatched. The germline V gene has CDR1 WSHSY and CDR2 SAAADI. CDR3 sequence reads: CASREPGQGSYEQYF. The CDR3 bases are TGCGCCAGCAGAGAACCGGGACAGGGGTCGTACGAGCAGTACTTC.

The chain carries TRBV11-2 and TRBJ2-7; weak D call: TRBD2 (6 bases). This CDR3 contains 15 residues. Germline V gene sequence: CDR1 SGHAT, CDR2 FQNNGV. V was pared by 2 bases and J by 5 bases, with 16 bases between. This CDR3 is CASSLRMSGQNEQYF. For the CDR3, the DNA is TGTGCCAGCAGCTTAAGAATGAGCGGGCAGAACGAGCAGTACTTC.

The chain recombines TRBV7-9 with TRBJ2-5; perhaps TRBD1 as D (5 bases). In germline, CDR1 is SEHNR, CDR2 FQNEAQ (reference sequence). Trimming cost V 5 bases and J 2 bases, with 18 bases left between them. CDR3 length equals 16 residues. Here the CDR3 reads CASSRPGFTAQETQYF. The DNA of the CDR3 is TGTGCCAGCAGCAGACCAGGGTTTACGGCACAAGAGACCCAGTACTTC.

J is TRBJ2-2 and V is TRBV10-3, with 7 bases that match TRBD1. Looked up from germline, CDR1 is ENHRY and CDR2 is SYGVKD. The CDR3 is 16 residues long. V dropped 7 bases and J dropped 2; count of bases not matched to a gene: 10. In DNA form, the CDR3 reads TGTGCCATCACCTCTCTCGAGGGGGCAAACACCGGGGAGCTGTTTTTT. As protein: CAITSLEGANTGELFF.

V and J are TRBV10-3 and TRBJ1-1; D possibly corresponds to TRBD1 (6 bases). V was trimmed by 6 bases and J by 6 bases, leaving 17 bases between them. CDR1 is ENHRY and CDR2 is SYGVKD in the germline V gene. This CDR3 comprises 14 residues. The CDR3 sequence is CAIRGGGGRAEAFF. The CDR3 coding sequence is TGTGCCATCAGAGGTGGGGGCGGAAGGGCTGAAGCTTTCTTT.

The genes are TRBV29-1 and TRBJ1-2; 8 nucleotides match TRBD1. V was clipped by 6 bases and J by 6 bases; unmatched bases: 9. Germline CDR1 is SQVTM and CDR2 is ANQGSEA. The CDR3 runs to 13 residues. CDR3 protein: CSVLTGVSDGYTF. The CDR3 nucleotides are TGCAGCGTCCTGACAGGGGTTTCGGATGGCTACACCTTC.

This chain links TRBV28 with TRBJ2-3, with D perhaps being TRBD1 or TRBD2 (7 bases each). V lost 5 bases to trimming and J lost 3 bases, with 15 bases between them. Germline V gene sequence: CDR1 MDHEN, CDR2 SYDVKM. The CDR3 sequence is 15 residues long. Here the CDR3 DNA reads TGTGCCAGCAGTCCAACCAGGGGGGGTACAGATACGCAGTATTTT. Encoded protein: CASSPTRGGTDTQYF.